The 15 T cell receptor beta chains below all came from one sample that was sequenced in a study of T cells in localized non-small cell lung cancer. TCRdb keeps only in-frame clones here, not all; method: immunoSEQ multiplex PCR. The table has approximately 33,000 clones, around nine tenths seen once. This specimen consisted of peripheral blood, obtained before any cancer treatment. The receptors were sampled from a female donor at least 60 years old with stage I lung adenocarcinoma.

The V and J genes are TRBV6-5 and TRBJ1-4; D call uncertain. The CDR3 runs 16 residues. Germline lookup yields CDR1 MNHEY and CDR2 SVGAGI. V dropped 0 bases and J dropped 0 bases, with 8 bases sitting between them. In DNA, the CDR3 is TGTGCCAGCAGTTACTCCCAAGGGACAACTAATGAAAAACTGTTTTTT. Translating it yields CASSYSQGTTNEKLFF.

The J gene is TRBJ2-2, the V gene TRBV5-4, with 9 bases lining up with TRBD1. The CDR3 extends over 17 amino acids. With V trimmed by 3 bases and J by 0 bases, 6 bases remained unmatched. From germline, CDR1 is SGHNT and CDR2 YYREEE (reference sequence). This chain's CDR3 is CASSSGTGPANTGELFF. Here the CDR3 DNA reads TGTGCCAGCAGCTCCGGGACAGGGCCAGCGAACACCGGGGAGCTGTTTTTT. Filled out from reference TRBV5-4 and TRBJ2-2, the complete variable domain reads ETGVTQSPTHLIKTRGQQVTLRCSSQSGHNTVSWYQQALGQGPQFIFQYYREEENGRGNFPPRFSGLQFPNYSSELNVNALELDDSALYLCASSSGTGPANTGELFFGEGSRLTVL.

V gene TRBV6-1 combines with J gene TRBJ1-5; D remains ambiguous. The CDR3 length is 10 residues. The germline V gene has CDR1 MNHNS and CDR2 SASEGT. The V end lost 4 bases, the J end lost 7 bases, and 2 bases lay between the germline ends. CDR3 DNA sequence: TGTGCCAGCAGTGGCCAGCCCCAGCATTTT. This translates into CASSGQPQHF.

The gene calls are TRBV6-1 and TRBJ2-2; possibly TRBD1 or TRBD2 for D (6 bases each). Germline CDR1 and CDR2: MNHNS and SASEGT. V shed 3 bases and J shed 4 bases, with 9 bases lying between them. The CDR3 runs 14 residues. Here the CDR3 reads CASSDRGGTGELFF. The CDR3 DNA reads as TGTGCCAGCAGTGACAGGGGAGGCACCGGGGAGCTGTTTTTT.

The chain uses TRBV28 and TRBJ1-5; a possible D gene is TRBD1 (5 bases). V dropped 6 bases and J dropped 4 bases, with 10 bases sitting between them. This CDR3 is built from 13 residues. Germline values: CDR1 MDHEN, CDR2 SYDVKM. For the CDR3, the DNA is TGTGCCAGCAGCCCTAGACAGAATCAGCCCCAGCATTTT. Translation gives CASSPRQNQPQHF.

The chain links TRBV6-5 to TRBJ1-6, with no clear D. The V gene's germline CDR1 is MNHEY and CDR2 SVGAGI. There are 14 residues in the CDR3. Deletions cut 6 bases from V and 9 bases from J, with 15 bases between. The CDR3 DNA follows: TGTGCCAGCAGGAGCAGGTCCTTAACTTCACCCCTCCACTTT. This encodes CASRSRSLTSPLHF.

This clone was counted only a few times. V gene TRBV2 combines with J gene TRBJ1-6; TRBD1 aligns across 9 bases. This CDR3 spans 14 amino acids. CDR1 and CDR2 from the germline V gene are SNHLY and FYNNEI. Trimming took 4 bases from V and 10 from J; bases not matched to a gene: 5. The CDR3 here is CASSVRQGGSPLHF. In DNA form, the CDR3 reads TGTGCCAGCAGTGTTCGACAGGGGGGATCACCCCTCCACTTT.

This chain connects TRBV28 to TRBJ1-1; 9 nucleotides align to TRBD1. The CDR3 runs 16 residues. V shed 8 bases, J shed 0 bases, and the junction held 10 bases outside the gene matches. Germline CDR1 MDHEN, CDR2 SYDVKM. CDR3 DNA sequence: TGTGCCAGCCATGACAGAGGACAGGGGATGAACACTGAAGCTTTCTTT. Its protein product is CASHDRGQGMNTEAFF.

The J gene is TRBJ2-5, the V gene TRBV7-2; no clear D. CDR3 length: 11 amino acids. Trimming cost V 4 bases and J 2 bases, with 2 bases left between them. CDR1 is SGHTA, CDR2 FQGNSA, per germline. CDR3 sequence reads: CASSSQETQYF. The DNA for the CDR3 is TGTGCCAGCAGCTCTCAAGAGACCCAGTACTTC.

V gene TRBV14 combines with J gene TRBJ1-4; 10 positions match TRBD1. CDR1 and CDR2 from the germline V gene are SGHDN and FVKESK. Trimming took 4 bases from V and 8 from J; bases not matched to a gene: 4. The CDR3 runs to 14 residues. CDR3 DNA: TGTGCCAGCAGCCGGACAGGGGGATTGGAAAAACTGTTTTTT. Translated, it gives CASSRTGGLEKLFF. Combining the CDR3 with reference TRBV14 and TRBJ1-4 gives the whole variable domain EAGVTQFPSHSVIEKGQTVTLRCDPISGHDNLYWYRRVMGKEIKFLLHFVKESKQDESGMPNNRFLAERTGGTYSTLKVQPAELEDSGVYFCASSRTGGLEKLFFGSGTQLSVL.

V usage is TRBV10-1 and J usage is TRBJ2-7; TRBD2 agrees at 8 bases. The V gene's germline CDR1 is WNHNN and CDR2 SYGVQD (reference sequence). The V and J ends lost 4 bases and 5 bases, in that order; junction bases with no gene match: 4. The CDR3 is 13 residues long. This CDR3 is CASSAGGAHEQYV. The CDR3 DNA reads TGCGCCAGCAGTGCCGGGGGGGCGCACGAGCAGTACGTC.

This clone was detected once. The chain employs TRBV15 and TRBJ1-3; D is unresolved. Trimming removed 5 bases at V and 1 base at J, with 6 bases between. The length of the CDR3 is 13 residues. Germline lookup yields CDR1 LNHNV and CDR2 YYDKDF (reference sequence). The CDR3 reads CATSEGSGNTIYF. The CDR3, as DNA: TGTGCCACCAGCGAGGGATCTGGAAACACCATATATTTT.

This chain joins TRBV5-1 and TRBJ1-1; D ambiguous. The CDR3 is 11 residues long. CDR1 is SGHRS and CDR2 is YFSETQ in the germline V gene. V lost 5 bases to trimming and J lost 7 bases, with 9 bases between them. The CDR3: CASRTKGEAFF. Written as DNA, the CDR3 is TGCGCCAGCAGGACTAAAGGTGAAGCTTTCTTT.

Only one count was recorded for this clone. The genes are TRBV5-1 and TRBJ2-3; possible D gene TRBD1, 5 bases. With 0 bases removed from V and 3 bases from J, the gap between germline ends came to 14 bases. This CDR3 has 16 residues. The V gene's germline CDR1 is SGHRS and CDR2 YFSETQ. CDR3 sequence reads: CASSLASRAVTDTQYF. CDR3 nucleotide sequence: TGCGCCAGCAGCTTGGCCTCCAGGGCTGTGACAGATACGCAGTATTTT.

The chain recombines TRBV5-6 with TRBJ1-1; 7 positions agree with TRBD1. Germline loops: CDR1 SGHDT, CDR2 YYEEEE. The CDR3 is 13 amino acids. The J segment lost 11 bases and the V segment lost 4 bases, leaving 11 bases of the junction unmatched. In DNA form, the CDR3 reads TGTGCCAGCAGCCAGATAGACAGGGCTCGGGCTTTCTTT. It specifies CASSQIDRARAFF.